The 29 T cell receptor beta chains given below trace back to one sample, sequenced in a study of identical twins (dated by TCRdb to the mid-2010s). The protocol used for the library was 5' RACE. The instrument was an Illumina HiSeq 2000. The raw public reads went through TCRdb reprocessing: fastp at Q25, MiXCR clone calling, in-frame beta chains kept. Each entry is one CDR3 protein sequence, shown with its most common DNA and genes. The sample table records 400,000 to 550,000 distinct CDR3 sequences; around 15% of these occur just once. More than 0.8% of the sample lies in the top ten. A further study also used this sample, focusing on yellow fever vaccine responses in identical twins.

The specimen was CD4+ T cells sorted from blood. The receptor set was obtained from a woman younger than 30 in good health.

This clonotype has only a few counts. CDR3 sequence (DNA): TGTGCCAGCTCACCACTGGGTAAGGATCTTAGCGGTCAGCCCCAGCATTTT. This translates into CASSPLGKDLSGQPQHF. V usage is TRBV18 and J usage is TRBJ1-5, with D unclear. V lost 1 base to trimming and J lost 6 bases, with 19 bases between them. This CDR3 contains 17 residues. Germline lookup yields CDR1 KGHSH and CDR2 LQKENI.

This clonotype has just a few counts. The J gene is TRBJ2-3, the V gene TRBV20-1, with D possibly matching TRBD1 (5 bases). Germline V gene data show CDR1 as DFQATT and CDR2 as SNEGSKA (reference sequence). V shed 0 bases and J shed 0 bases, with 7 bases lying between them. CDR3 length: 14 amino acids. The CDR3 loop is CSARDWGSTDTQYF. Here the CDR3 DNA reads TGCAGTGCTAGAGATTGGGGCAGCACAGATACGCAGTATTTT.

The chain combines TRBV7-2 with TRBJ2-3; 11 positions agree with TRBD2. This CDR3 has 15 amino acids. Per germline, CDR1 SGHTA and CDR2 FQGNSA. J gave up 5 bases and V 3 bases, and 4 bases lay outside the gene matches. CDR3 bases: TGTGCCAGCAGCTTGCGCACTAGCGGGGGAGATACGCAGTATTTT. Translation gives CASSLRTSGGDTQYF. Complete variable domain (other parts from reference TRBV7-2 and TRBJ2-3): GAGVSQSPSNKVTEKGKDVELRCDPISGHTALYWYRQSLGQGLEFLIYFQGNSAPDKSGLPSDRFSAERTGGSVSTLTIQRTQQEDSAVYLCASSLRTSGGDTQYFGPGTRLTVL.

A few counts support this clonotype. The chain uses TRBV5-1 and TRBJ2-2, with D possibly matching TRBD2 (6 bases). The CDR3 is 15 amino acids. V was shortened by 4 bases and J by 2 bases, with 12 bases between the two germline ends. Germline CDR1 SGHRS, CDR2 YFSETQ. CDR3 bases: TGCGCCAGCAGCACCGAGGGACTTAACACCGGGGAGCTGTTTTTT. Translating it yields CASSTEGLNTGELFF.

This clonotype was detected ten times or more. The rearrangement joins TRBV5-1 to TRBJ1-6; possibly TRBD1 for D (5 bases). CDR3 length equals 15 residues. CDR1 is SGHRS, CDR2 YFSETQ, per germline. V dropped 4 bases and J dropped 8 bases, with 16 bases sitting between them. The CDR3 loop is CASSGGTMDYSPLHF. In DNA form, the CDR3 reads TGCGCCAGCAGCGGCGGGACGATGGATTATTCACCCCTCCACTTT.

This clonotype showed up many times. The chain couples TRBV5-6 to TRBJ2-7, with 7 bases fitting TRBD1. The V gene's germline CDR1 is SGHDT and CDR2 YYEEEE. With 3 bases clipped from V and 3 bases from J, the junction kept 6 bases outside the gene matches. The CDR3 has 14 residues. For the CDR3, the DNA is TGTGCCAGCAGCTCCCGGGACAGAAACTACGAGCAGTACTTC. It translates to CASSSRDRNYEQYF.

This clonotype was recorded a few times. An end of the junction does not agree with germline; a read error may underlie this. The chain uses TRBV6-1 and TRBJ1-2; D is unresolved. CDR3 size: 11 residues. CDR1 is MNHNS, CDR2 SASEGT, per germline. The CDR3 region has the DNA TGTGCCAGCAGCGACTATGGCGCTGGTGCCTTC. Translated, it gives CASSDYGAGAF.

This clonotype appeared a few times. This chain connects TRBV6-2 or TRBV6-3 to TRBJ2-4, with D perhaps matching TRBD1 (6 bases). CDR1 and CDR2 from the germline V gene are MNHEY and SVGEGT. The V end lost 5 bases, the J end lost 0 bases, and 11 bases lay between the germline ends. The CDR3 has 15 amino acids. The DNA for the CDR3 is TGTGCCAGCAGTGACGGACAGCTAGCCAAAAACATTCAGTACTTC. It is translated as CASSDGQLAKNIQYF.

Ten or more counts support this clonotype. The rearrangement uses TRBV7-9 and TRBJ1-1; D call uncertain. Germline V CDR1 and CDR2: SEHNR, FQNEAQ (reference sequence). The ends were cut back, 6 bases at V and 2 bases at J, with 13 bases in the middle. The CDR3 sequence is 14 residues long. The CDR3 DNA reads TGTGCCAGCAGTCGATTAGCTGCTAACACTGAAGCTTTCTTT. Translated: CASSRLAANTEAFF. The whole variable domain, filled in from reference TRBV7-9 and TRBJ1-1, reads DTGVSQNPRHKITKRGQNVTFRCDPISEHNRLYWYRQTLGQGPEFLTYFQNEAQLEKSRLLSDRFSAERPKGSFSTLEIQRTEQGDSAMYLCASSRLAANTEAFFGQGTRLTVV.

Ten or more counts support this clonotype. This chain uses TRBV3-1 with TRBJ1-5; D unclear. Trimming pared 0 bases from V and 2 bases from J, leaving 5 bases between. This CDR3 comprises 14 residues. Germline V CDR1 and CDR2: LGHDT, YNNKEL (reference sequence). CDR3 amino acids: CASSQDFGNQPQHF. CDR3 nucleotide sequence: TGTGCCAGCAGCCAAGATTTTGGCAATCAGCCCCAGCATTTT.

The CDR3 coding sequence is TGTGCCAGCAGCCACCCAAGTTCGACTAGCGGGGGGACCTACGAGCAGTACTTC. Translation: CASSHPSSTSGGTYEQYF. The chain employs TRBV3-1 and TRBJ2-7; 13 bases map to TRBD2. After removal of 3 bases from V and 2 bases from J, the junction contained 10 bases not matched to a gene. This CDR3 contains 18 residues. Germline lookup yields CDR1 LGHDT and CDR2 YNNKEL (reference sequence).

This clonotype was counted between two and nine times. V usage is TRBV19 and J usage is TRBJ2-1, with D possibly being TRBD1 (6 bases). Trimming cost V 6 bases and J 12 bases, with 21 bases left between them. There are 14 residues in the CDR3. Germline V CDR1 and CDR2: LNHDA, SQIVND (reference sequence). CDR3 nucleotide sequence: TGTGCCAGTAGCATCCGGGACAAACTAGGGTGGCAGTTCTTC. Its translation: CASSIRDKLGWQFF. Variable domain in full (rest from reference TRBV19 and TRBJ2-1): DGGITQSPKYLFRKEGQNVTLSCEQNLNHDAMYWYRQDPGQGLRLIYYSQIVNDFQKGDIAEGYSVSREKKESFPLTVTSAQKNPTAFYLCASSIRDKLGWQFFGPGTRLTVL.

The table lists this clonotype with a few counts. The J gene is TRBJ1-5, the V gene TRBV20-1, with TRBD1 as a possible D gene (6 bases). Trimming shortened V by 5 bases and J by 4 bases, and 15 bases separated the two germline ends. The germline V gene encodes CDR1 DFQATT and CDR2 SNEGSKA (reference sequence). This CDR3 is built from 14 residues. CDR3 nucleotide sequence: TGCAGTGCTCAACAGGGAGTGGGGAATCAGCCCCAGCATTTT. Translating it yields CSAQQGVGNQPQHF.

The rearrangement links TRBV12-3 or TRBV12-4 to TRBJ1-1; 7 bases agree with TRBD1. The trim removed 5 bases at V and 1 base at J, leaving 13 bases unmatched. CDR3 length: 17 amino acids. CDR3 protein: CASSPGSLRQGNTEAFF. The CDR3 nucleotides are TGTGCCAGCAGTCCCGGCTCGCTCCGACAGGGGAACACTGAAGCTTTCTTT.

This clonotype appeared a few times. The genes are TRBV4-2 and TRBJ2-1; 12 nucleotides match TRBD1. The CDR3 sequence is 18 residues long. The junction had 13 bases not matched to a gene; V was cut back by 3 bases and J by 7 bases. Looked up from germline, CDR1 is LGHNA and CDR2 is YNFKEQ. In nucleotides, the CDR3 is TGTGCCAGCAGCCAGGCCGGACTTGGGACAGGGGGCCGGAATGAGCAGTTCTTC. This codes for CASSQAGLGTGGRNEQFF.

V is TRBV6-5 and J is TRBJ2-7; 7 bases are a match to TRBD1. The V and J ends lost 3 bases and 0 bases, in that order; junction bases with no gene match: 5. The CDR3 covers 15 residues. Germline values: CDR1 MNHEY, CDR2 SVGAGI. CDR3 DNA: TGTGCCAGCAGTTATCTAGACAGGGCCTCCTACGAGCAGTACTTC. This gives the protein CASSYLDRASYEQYF.

This chain uses TRBV20-1 with TRBJ2-5; 15 bases are a match to TRBD2. Losses at the gene ends were 6 bases for V and 5 bases for J; bases not matched to a gene: 10. From germline, CDR1 is DFQATT and CDR2 SNEGSKA (reference sequence). CDR3 length: 16 amino acids. The CDR3 nucleotides are TGCAGTGCACCGGGACTAGCGGGAGGCATCGGGGAGACCCAGTACTTC. Translation gives CSAPGLAGGIGETQYF.

The chain couples TRBV20-1 to TRBJ1-1, with a weak D call TRBD1 (6 bases). Trimming took off 6 bases at V and 4 bases at J, with 15 bases between the two ends. CDR1 and CDR2 from the germline V gene are DFQATT and SNEGSKA (reference sequence). The length of the CDR3 is 13 residues. The CDR3 bases are TGCAGTGCGCCAGGGGTCGCGGGCACTGAAGCTTTCTTT. It is translated as CSAPGVAGTEAFF.

This clonotype was recorded a few times. The rearrangement uses TRBV5-1 and TRBJ2-1; D tentatively reads TRBD1 or TRBD2 (5 bases each). Deletions cut 3 bases from V and 1 base from J, with 17 bases between. This CDR3 contains 17 residues. Germline CDR1 is SGHRS and CDR2 is YFSETQ. The CDR3 nucleotides read TGCGCCAGCAGCTCGGTGTCCGGGGCCAGGTCCTACAATGAGCAGTTCTTC. Its protein is CASSSVSGARSYNEQFF.

The sample holds a few counts of this clonotype. V is TRBV10-3 and J is TRBJ2-1, with 8 nucleotides matching TRBD1. This CDR3 region has 14 residues. V lost 1 base to trimming and J lost 7 bases; unmatched junction nucleotides: 3. Germline CDR1 and CDR2: ENHRY and SYGVKD. CDR3 coding DNA: TGTGCCATCAGTGAGTGGACAGGGCGGAATGAGCAGTTCTTC. As protein: CAISEWTGRNEQFF.

The rearrangement joins TRBV4-3 to TRBJ2-1, with 8 bases aligning to TRBD2. The V gene's germline CDR1 is LGHNA and CDR2 YSLEER. This CDR3 region has 16 residues. With V trimmed by 0 bases and J by 6 bases, 7 bases remained unmatched. This CDR3 reads CASSQESGLVFNEQFF. The CDR3 coding sequence is TGCGCCAGCAGCCAAGAATCGGGACTAGTATTCAATGAGCAGTTCTTC.

This clonotype was detected a few times. CDR3 sequence reads: CASSYSPGLAGYEQYF. The CDR3 DNA is TGTGCCAGCAGTTACTCGCCCGGACTAGCGGGCTACGAGCAGTACTTC. The chain combines TRBV6-5 with TRBJ2-7; 11 bases map to TRBD2. V shed 0 bases, J shed 3 bases, and the junction held 4 bases outside the gene matches. CDR1 and CDR2 (germline): MNHEY, SVGAGI. The CDR3 totals 16 residues.

This clonotype was recorded a few times. The J gene is TRBJ2-1, the V gene TRBV2, with unresolved D. CDR1 SNHLY and CDR2 FYNNEI come from the germline V gene. V was shortened by 3 bases and J by 8 bases, with 5 bases between the two germline ends. This CDR3 spans 11 amino acids. The DNA of the CDR3 is TGTGCCAGCAGTGATCGGTATGAGCAGTTCTTC. This sequence encodes CASSDRYEQFF.

The genes are TRBV6-5 and TRBJ2-7, with D possibly TRBD1 on 5 matching bases. CDR1 is MNHEY, CDR2 SVGAGI, per germline. The V end lost 2 bases, the J end lost 0 bases, and 8 bases lay between the germline ends. The CDR3 loop spans 14 amino acids. The CDR3 region has the DNA TGTGCCAGCAGTTACACCAGGGACTCCTACGAGCAGTACTTC. As protein: CASSYTRDSYEQYF.

V and J are TRBV27 and TRBJ1-1, with D uncertain. The germline gives CDR1 MNHEY, CDR2 SMNVEV (reference sequence). This CDR3 is built from 14 residues. With 0 bases removed from V and 2 bases from J, the gap between germline ends came to 7 bases. The CDR3 nucleotides read TGTGCCAGCAGTTTATCTCCACTTAACACTGAAGCTTTCTTT. Protein: CASSLSPLNTEAFF.

This clonotype was seen at least ten times. The genes are TRBV5-1 and TRBJ2-1; possibly TRBD1 for D (6 bases). CDR3 size: 15 residues. V shed 0 bases and J shed 0 bases, with 7 bases lying between them. Germline V lookup: CDR1 SGHRS, CDR2 YFSETQ. The CDR3 coding sequence is TGCGCCAGCAGCTTGGGGGGGCGCTCCTACAATGAGCAGTTCTTC. It specifies CASSLGGRSYNEQFF.

This clonotype was recorded a few times. The V gene is TRBV6-5, the J gene TRBJ2-7; 7 bases match TRBD1. The length of the CDR3 is 15 residues. Losses at the gene ends were 0 bases for V and 2 bases for J; bases not matched to a gene: 4. The germline gives CDR1 MNHEY, CDR2 SVGAGI. CDR3 bases: TGTGCCAGCAGTTACTCGGGGACAGCCGCCTACGAGCAGTACTTC. Its translation: CASSYSGTAAYEQYF.

The gene calls are TRBV29-1 and TRBJ2-7, with 12 bases aligning to TRBD1. Germline V CDR1 and CDR2: SQVTM, ANQGSEA. This CDR3 spans 15 amino acids. The ends lost 4 bases at V and 7 bases at J; junction bases unmatched: 11. The CDR3 bases are TGCAGCGTTGCAGCCTGGGGACAGGGGGCGGATGAGCAGTACTTC. Encoded protein: CSVAAWGQGADEQYF.

This clonotype was observed a handful of times. The chain joins TRBV9 to TRBJ2-1, with D uncertain. V lost 4 bases and J 6 bases, leaving 8 bases between the germline ends. The CDR3 totals 12 residues. The V gene's germline CDR1 is SGDLS and CDR2 YYNGEE. The CDR3 sequence: CASSPQSNEQFF. The CDR3 region has the DNA TGTGCCAGCAGCCCTCAGAGCAATGAGCAGTTCTTC.